Detailed here is one T cell receptor (beta chain). Its antigen is not identified. Trimming removed 5 bases at V and 6 bases at J, with 15 bases between. The length of the CDR3 is 14 residues. From germline, CDR1 is SEHNR and CDR2 FQNEAQ (reference sequence). This specimen comes from a study of PD-1 blockade in classical Hodgkin lymphoma. Clones were sequenced by immunoSEQ multiplex PCR, and TCRdb holds only the in-frame ones, with some missing. The sample carries 70,000 or so clones, roughly 92% recorded once. Study results and limitations: Differences between repertoires have undefined causes, possibly disease activity or prior therapy. Baseline TCR diversity was reportedly lower in newly diagnosed patients than healthy donors.

The time point here: newly diagnosed, previously untreated cHL patient sample. As a comparison, the study used PBMCs from newly diagnosed, untreated classical Hodgkin lymphoma. The clonotype was recovered from a human donor with classical Hodgkin lymphoma. Input material: peripheral blood mononuclear cells (PBMCs). The chain recombines TRBV7-9 with TRBJ2-3, with a tentative D call TRBD1 (6 bases). The CDR3 DNA reads TGTGCCAGCAGCCTGACAGGCCCGGAGGATACGCAGTATTTT. Amino acid sequence: CASSLTGPEDTQYF.